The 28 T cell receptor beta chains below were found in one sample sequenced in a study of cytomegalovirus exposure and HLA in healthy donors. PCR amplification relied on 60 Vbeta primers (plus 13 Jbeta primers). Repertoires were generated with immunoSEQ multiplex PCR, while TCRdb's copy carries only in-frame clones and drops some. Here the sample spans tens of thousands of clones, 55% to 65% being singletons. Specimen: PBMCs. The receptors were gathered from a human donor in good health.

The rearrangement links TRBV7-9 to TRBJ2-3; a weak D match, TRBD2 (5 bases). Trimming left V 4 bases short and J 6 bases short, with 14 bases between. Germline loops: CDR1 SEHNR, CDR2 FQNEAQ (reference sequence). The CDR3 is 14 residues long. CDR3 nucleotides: TGTGCCAGCAGCTCTGGACTGCAGGCGGATACGCAGTATTTT. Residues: CASSSGLQADTQYF.

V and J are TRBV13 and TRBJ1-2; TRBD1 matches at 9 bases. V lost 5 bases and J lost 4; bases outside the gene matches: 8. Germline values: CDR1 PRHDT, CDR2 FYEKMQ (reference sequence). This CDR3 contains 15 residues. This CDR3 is CASSARDRETYGYTF. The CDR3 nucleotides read TGTGCCAGCAGCGCGCGGGACAGGGAGACCTATGGCTACACCTTC.

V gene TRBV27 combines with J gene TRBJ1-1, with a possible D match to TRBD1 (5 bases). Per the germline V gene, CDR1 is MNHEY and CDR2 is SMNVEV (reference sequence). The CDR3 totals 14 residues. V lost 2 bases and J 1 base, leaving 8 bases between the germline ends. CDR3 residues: CASSLLGGNTEAFF. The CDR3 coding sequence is TGTGCCAGCAGTTTACTGGGGGGGAACACTGAAGCTTTCTTT.

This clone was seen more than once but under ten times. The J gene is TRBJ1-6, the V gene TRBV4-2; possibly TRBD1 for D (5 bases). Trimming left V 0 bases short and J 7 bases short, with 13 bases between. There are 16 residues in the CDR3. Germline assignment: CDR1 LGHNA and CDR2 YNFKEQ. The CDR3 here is CASSQDGPGRNSPLHF. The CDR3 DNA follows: TGTGCCAGCAGCCAAGATGGCCCAGGGAGGAATTCACCCCTCCACTTT.

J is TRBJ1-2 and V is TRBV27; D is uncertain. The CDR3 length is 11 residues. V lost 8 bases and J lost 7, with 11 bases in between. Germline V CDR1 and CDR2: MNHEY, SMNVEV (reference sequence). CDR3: CASPERPGYTF. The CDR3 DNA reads TGTGCCAGCCCGGAGAGGCCTGGCTACACCTTC.

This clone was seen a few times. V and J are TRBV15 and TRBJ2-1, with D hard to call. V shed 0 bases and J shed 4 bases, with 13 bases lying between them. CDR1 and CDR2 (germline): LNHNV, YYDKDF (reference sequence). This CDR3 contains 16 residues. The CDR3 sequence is CATSRDDLGKYNEQFF. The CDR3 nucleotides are TGTGCCACCAGCAGAGATGATCTTGGCAAGTACAATGAGCAGTTCTTC.

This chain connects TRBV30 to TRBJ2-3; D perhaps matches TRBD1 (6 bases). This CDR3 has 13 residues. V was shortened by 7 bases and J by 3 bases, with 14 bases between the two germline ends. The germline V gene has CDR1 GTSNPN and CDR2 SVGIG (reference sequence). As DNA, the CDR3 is TGTGCCTTCGACAGGAGTGGTACAGATACGCAGTATTTT. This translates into CAFDRSGTDTQYF. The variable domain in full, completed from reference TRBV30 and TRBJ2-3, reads SQTIHQWPATLVQPVGSPLSLECTVEGTSNPNLYWYRQAAGRGLQLLFYSVGIGQISSEVPQNLSASRPQDRQFILSSKKLLLSDSGFYLCAFDRSGTDTQYFGPGTRLTVL.

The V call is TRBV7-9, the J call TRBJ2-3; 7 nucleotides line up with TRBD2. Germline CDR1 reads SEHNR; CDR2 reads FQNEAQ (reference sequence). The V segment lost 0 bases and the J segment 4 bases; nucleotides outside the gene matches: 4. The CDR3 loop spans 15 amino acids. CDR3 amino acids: CASSLAGGVADTQYF. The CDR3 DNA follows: TGTGCCAGCAGCTTAGCGGGGGGGGTTGCAGATACGCAGTATTTT.

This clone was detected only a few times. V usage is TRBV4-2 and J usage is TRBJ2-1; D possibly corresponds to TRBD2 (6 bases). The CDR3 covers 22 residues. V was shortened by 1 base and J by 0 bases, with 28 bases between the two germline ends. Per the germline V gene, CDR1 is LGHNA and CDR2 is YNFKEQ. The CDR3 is CASSQALGRRGPQESSYNEQFF. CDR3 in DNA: TGTGCCAGCAGCCAAGCCCTAGGTAGGCGGGGCCCTCAGGAGAGCTCCTACAATGAGCAGTTCTTC.

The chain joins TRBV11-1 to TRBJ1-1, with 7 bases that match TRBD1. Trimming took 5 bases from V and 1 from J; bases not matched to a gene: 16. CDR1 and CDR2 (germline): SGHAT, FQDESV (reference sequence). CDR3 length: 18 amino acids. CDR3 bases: TGTGCCAGCAGCCACCCCACCGACAGGGCGTGGGGGAACACTGAAGCTTTCTTT. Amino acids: CASSHPTDRAWGNTEAFF.

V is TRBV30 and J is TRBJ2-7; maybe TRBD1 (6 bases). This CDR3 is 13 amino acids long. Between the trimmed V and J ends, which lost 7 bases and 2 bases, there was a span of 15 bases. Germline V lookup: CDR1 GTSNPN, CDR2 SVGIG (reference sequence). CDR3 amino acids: CASQGKATYEQYF. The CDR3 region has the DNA TGTGCCTCACAGGGTAAGGCTACCTACGAGCAGTACTTC.

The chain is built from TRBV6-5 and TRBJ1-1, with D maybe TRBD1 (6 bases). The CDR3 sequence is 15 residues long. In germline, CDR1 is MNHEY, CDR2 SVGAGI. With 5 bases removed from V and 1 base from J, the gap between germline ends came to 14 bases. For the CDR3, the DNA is TGTGCCAGCAGTACGCGACAGGCCCAGAACACTGAAGCTTTCTTT. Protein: CASSTRQAQNTEAFF.

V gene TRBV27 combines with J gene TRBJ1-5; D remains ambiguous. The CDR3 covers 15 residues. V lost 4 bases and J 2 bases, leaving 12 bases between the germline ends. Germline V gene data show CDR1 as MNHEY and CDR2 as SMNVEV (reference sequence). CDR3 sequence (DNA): TGTGCCAGCAGTTCGGGGTCTGTGGGCAATCAGCCCCAGCATTTT. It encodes CASSSGSVGNQPQHF.

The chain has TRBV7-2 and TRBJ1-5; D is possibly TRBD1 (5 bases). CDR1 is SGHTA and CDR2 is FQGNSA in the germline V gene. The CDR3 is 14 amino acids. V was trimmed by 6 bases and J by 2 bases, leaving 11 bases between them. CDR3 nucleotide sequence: TGTGCCAGCAGATTACAGGTTGGCAATCAGCCCCAGCATTTT. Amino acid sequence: CASRLQVGNQPQHF.

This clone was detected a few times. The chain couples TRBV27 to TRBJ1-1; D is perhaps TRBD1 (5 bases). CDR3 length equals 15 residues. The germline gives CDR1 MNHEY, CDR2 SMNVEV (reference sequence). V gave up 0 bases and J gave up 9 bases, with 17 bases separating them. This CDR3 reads CASSLSKGPGLKAFF. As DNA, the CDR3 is TGTGCCAGCAGTTTATCGAAGGGGCCAGGACTAAAAGCTTTCTTT.

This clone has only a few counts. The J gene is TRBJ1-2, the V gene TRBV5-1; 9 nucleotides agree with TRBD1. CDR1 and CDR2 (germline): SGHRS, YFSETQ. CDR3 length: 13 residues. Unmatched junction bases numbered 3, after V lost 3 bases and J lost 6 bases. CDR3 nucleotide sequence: TGCGCCAGCAGCTCGACAGGGGGTGATGGCTACACCTTC. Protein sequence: CASSSTGGDGYTF.

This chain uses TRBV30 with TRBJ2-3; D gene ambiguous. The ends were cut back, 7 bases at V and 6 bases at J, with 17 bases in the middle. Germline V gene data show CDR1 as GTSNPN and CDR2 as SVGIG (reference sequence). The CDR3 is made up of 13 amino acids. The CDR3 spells CASTTSKIDTQYF. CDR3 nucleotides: TGTGCCTCCACAACCAGTAAGATCGATACGCAGTATTTT.

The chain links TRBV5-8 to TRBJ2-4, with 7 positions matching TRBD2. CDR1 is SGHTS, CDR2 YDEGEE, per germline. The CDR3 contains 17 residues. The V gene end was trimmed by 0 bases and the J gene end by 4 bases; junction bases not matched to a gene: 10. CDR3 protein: CASSLVGVAGLKNIQYF. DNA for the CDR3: TGTGCCAGCAGCTTGGTAGGGGTAGCGGGCCTGAAAAACATTCAGTACTTC. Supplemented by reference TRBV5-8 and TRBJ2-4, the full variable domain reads EAGVTQSPTHLIKTRGQQATLRCSPISGHTSVYWYQQALGLGLQFLLWYDEGEERNRGNFPPRFSGRQFPNYSSELNVNALELEDSALYLCASSLVGVAGLKNIQYFGAGTRLSVL.

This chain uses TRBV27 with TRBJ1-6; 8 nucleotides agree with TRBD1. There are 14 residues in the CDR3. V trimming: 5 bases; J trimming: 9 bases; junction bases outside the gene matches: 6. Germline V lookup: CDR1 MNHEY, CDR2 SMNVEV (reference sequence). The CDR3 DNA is TGTGCCAGCAGTCCATGGACAGGGACTTCACCCCTCCACTTT. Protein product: CASSPWTGTSPLHF.

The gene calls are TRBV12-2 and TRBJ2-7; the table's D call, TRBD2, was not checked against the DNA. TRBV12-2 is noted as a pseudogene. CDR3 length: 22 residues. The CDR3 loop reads CANLRGFVVSLVEGERIGEQYF. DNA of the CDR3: TGTGCAAACCTGAGAGGGTTCGTGGTGTCGCTAGTCGAGGGTGAGAGGATTGGCGAGCAGTACTTC.

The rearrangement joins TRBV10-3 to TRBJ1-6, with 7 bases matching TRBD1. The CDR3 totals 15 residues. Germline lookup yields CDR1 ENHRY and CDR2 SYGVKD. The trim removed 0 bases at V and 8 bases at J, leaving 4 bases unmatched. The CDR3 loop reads CAISESGGADSPLHF. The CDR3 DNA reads TGTGCCATCAGTGAGTCAGGGGGCGCGGATTCACCCCTCCACTTT.

The CDR3 DNA reads TGCGCCAGCAGCCAAGATGTGGGGGCGCGTTTGCAGCCCCAGCATTTT. Its protein product is CASSQDVGARLQPQHF. This chain links TRBV4-3 with TRBJ1-5, with D maybe TRBD1 (6 bases). Germline values: CDR1 LGHNA, CDR2 YSLEER. Trimming stripped 0 bases from V and 7 bases from J, with 16 bases between. CDR3 length: 16 residues.

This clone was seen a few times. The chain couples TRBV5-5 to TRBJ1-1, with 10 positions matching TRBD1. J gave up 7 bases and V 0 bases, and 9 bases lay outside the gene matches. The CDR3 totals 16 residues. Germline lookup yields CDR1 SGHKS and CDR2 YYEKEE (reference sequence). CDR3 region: CASSLGDRGLSFEAFF. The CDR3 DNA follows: TGTGCCAGCAGCTTGGGCGACAGGGGGCTTTCTTTTGAAGCTTTCTTT.

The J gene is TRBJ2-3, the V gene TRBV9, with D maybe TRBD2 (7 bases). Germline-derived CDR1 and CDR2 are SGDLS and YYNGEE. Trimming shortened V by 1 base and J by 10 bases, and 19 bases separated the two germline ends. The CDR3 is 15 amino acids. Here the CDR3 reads CASSVSNGGPRSQYF. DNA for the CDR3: TGTGCCAGCAGCGTATCGAACGGGGGGCCCCGTTCGCAGTATTTT.

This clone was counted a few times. The CDR3 coding sequence is TGTGCCAGCAGCTTGACAGGGGGGCAGTATCAGCCCCAGCATTTT. The encoded protein is CASSLTGGQYQPQHF. The rearrangement joins TRBV5-5 to TRBJ1-5, with 8 bases fitting TRBD1. V was pared by 1 base and J by 5 bases, with 5 bases of the junction left unmatched. This CDR3 spans 15 amino acids. The germline V gene encodes CDR1 SGHKS and CDR2 YYEKEE (reference sequence).

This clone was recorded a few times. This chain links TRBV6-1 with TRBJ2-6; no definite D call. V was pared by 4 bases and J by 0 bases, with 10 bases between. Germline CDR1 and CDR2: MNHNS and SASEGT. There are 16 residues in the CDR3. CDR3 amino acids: CASSGSPSSGANVLTF. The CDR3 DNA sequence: TGTGCCAGCAGTGGGAGTCCTAGCTCTGGGGCCAACGTCCTGACTTTC.

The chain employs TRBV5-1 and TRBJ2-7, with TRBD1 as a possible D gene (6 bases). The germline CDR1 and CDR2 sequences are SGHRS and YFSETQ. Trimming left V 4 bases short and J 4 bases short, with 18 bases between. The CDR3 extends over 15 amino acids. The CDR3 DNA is TGCGCCAGCAGCCGCGAACCCAAACAGGGTTACGAGCAGTACTTC. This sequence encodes CASSREPKQGYEQYF.

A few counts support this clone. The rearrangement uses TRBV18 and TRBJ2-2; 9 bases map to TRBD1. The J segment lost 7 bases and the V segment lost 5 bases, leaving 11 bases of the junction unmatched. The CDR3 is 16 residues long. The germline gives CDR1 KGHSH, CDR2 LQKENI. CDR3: CASSGTGGGFGGELFF. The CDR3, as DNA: TGTGCCAGCTCAGGTACAGGGGGCGGATTCGGCGGGGAGCTGTTTTTT.